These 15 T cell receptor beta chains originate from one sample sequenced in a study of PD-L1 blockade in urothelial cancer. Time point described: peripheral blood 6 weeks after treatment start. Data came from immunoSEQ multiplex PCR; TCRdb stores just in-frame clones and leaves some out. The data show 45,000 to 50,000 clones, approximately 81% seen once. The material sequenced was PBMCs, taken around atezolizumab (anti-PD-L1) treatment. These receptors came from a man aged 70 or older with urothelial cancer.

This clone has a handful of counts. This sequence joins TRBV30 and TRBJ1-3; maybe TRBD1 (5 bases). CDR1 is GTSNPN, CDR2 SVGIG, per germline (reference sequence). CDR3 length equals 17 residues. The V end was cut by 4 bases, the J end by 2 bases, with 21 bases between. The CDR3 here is CAWTEGVLWGTGNTIYF. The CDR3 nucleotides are TGTGCCTGGACGGAGGGCGTCCTTTGGGGGACTGGAAACACCATATATTTT.

The CDR3 loop reads CASSATGGTDTQYF. Written as DNA, the CDR3 is TGCGCCAGCAGCGCGACAGGGGGCACAGATACGCAGTATTTT. The genes are TRBV5-1 and TRBJ2-3, with 8 bases matching TRBD1. The CDR3 covers 14 residues. CDR1 and CDR2 (germline): SGHRS, YFSETQ. Trimming took 4 bases from V and 1 from J; bases not matched to a gene: 2.

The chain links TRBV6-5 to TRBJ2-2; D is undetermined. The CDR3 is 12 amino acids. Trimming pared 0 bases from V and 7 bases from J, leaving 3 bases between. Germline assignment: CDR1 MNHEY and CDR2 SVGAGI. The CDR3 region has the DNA TGTGCCAGCAGTTACTCCGTCGGGGAGCTGTTTTTT. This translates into CASSYSVGELFF.

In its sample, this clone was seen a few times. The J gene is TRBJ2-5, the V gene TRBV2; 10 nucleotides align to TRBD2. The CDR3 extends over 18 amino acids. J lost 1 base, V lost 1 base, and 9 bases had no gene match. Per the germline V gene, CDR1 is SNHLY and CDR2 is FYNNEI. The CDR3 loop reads CASSEVLAGDEAQETQYF. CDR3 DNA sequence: TGTGCCAGCAGTGAAGTCCTAGCGGGAGATGAGGCCCAAGAGACCCAGTACTTC.

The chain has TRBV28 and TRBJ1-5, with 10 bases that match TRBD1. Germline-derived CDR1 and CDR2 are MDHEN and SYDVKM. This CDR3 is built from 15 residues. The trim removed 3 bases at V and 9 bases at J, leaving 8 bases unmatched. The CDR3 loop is CASSFRGQGNAPQHF. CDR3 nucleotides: TGTGCCAGCAGTTTCAGGGGACAGGGGAACGCGCCCCAGCATTTT.

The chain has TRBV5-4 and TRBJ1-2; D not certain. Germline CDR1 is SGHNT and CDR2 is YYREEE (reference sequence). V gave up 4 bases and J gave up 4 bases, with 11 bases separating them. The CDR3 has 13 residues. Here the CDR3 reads CASSEETLYGYTF. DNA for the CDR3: TGTGCCAGCAGCGAGGAGACCCTCTATGGCTACACCTTC.

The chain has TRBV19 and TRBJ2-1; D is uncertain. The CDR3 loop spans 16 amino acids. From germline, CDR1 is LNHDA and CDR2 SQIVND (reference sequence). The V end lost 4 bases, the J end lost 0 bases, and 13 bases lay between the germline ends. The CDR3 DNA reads TGTGCCAGTAGTAAGGTTGCCTACAGCTCCTACAATGAGCAGTTCTTC. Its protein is CASSKVAYSSYNEQFF.

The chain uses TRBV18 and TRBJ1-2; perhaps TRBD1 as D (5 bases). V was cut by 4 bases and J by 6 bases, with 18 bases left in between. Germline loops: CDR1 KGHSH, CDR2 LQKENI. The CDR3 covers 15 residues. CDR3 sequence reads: CASSQGGTGRDGYTF. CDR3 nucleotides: TGTGCCAGCTCACAGGGCGGGACCGGCCGAGATGGCTACACCTTC.

The CDR3 spells CASSQVPIFSGRRGTQYF. CDR3 sequence (DNA): TGCGCCAGCAGCCAAGTCCCTATATTCAGCGGGAGACGGGGAACGCAGTATTTT. The chain uses TRBV4-1 and TRBJ2-3, with 8 positions matching TRBD2. The junction had 18 bases not matched to a gene; V was cut back by 1 base and J by 9 bases. CDR1 and CDR2 from the germline V gene are MGHRA and YSYEKL. The CDR3 totals 18 residues.

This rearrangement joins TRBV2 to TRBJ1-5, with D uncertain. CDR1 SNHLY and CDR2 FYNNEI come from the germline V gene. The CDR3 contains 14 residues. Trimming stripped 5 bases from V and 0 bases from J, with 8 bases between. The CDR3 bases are TGTGCCAGCAGTCCTCAGTATAGCAATCAGCCCCAGCATTTT. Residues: CASSPQYSNQPQHF.

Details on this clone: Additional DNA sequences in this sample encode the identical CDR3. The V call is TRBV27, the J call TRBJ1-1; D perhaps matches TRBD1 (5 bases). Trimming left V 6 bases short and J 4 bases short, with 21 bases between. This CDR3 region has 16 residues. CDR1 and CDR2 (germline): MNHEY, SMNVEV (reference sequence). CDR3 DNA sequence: TGTGCCAGCAGACATCTCCGTAGGACACTCCGCACTGAAGCTTTCTTT. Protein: CASRHLRRTLRTEAFF.

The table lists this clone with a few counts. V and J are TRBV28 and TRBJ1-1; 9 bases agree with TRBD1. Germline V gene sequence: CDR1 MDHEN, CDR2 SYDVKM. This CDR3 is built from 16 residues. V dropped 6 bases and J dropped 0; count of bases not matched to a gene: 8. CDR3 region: CASRSGQGWVNTEAFF. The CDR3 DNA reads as TGTGCCAGCAGATCGGGACAGGGTTGGGTGAACACTGAAGCTTTCTTT. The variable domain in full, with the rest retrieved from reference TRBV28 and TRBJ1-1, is DVKVTQSSRYLVKRTGEKVFLECVQDMDHENMFWYRQDPGLGLRLIYFSYDVKMKEKGDIPEGYSVSREKKERFSLILESASTNQTSMYLCASRSGQGWVNTEAFFGQGTRLTVV.

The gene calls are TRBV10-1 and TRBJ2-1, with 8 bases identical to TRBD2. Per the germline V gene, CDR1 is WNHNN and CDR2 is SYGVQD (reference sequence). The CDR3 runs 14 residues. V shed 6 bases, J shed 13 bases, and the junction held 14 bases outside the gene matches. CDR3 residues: CASRPDTSGAFQFF. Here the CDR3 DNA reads TGCGCCAGCAGGCCGGACACTAGCGGAGCCTTTCAGTTCTTC.

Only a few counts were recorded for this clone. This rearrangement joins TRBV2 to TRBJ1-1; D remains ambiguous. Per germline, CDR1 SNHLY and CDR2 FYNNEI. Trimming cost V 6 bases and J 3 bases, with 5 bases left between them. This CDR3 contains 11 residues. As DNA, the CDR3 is TGTGCCAGCAGAGGAGACACTGAAGCTTTCTTT. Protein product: CASRGDTEAFF.

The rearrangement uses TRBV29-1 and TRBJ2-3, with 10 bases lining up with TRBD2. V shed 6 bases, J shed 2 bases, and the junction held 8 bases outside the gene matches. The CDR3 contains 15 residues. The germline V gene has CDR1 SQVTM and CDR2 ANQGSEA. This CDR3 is CSVLIAGGYTDTQYF. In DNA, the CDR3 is TGCAGCGTACTTATAGCGGGAGGCTACACAGATACGCAGTATTTT.